A single sample is the source of the 6 T cell receptor beta chains below, sequenced in a study of regulatory T cells in long-lasting Graves disease. For TCR beta, libraries came from iRepertoire HTBI primers and Arm-PCR of CDR3 regions. TCRdb passed the multiplex PCR reads through MiXCR, listing each CDR3 protein once. This sample carries hundreds of thousands of distinct CDR3 sequences, 18% of them seen once, and the ten largest clones take less than 40%. Time point specified: newly diagnosed GD, antithyroid drugs for less than 3 months. From RNA extracted from PBMCs, the TCR library was made. The source was peripheral blood mononuclear cells (PBMCs), collected at new diagnosis, from a patient treated with antithyroid drugs. These receptors all stem from a female donor with Graves disease.

At least ten counts were recorded for this clonotype. The chain links TRBV2 to TRBJ2-1, with D perhaps matching TRBD2 (5 bases). CDR3 length: 13 residues. The V end was cut by 8 bases, the J end by 6 bases, with 14 bases between. From germline, CDR1 is SNHLY and CDR2 FYNNEI. CDR3 in amino acids: CASARGYGNEQFF. The DNA for the CDR3 is TGTGCCAGCGCTCGGGGATATGGCAATGAGCAGTTCTTC.

This rearrangement joins TRBV24-1 to TRBJ2-1; tentative D call: TRBD2 (6 bases). The CDR3 has 16 amino acids. Germline-derived CDR1 and CDR2 are KGHDR and SFDVKD. Between the trimmed V and J ends, which lost 12 bases and 10 bases, there was a span of 30 bases. CDR3 residues: CAVMGRDRSNRGEQFF. The CDR3 DNA is TGTGCCGTTATGGGTCGAGACAGAAGTAATCGGGGGGAGCAGTTCTTC.

This clonotype showed up many times. This chain's CDR3 is CASTLPGFGQAEAFF. In DNA form, the CDR3 reads TGTGCCAGCACCCTACCGGGGTTCGGTCAGGCCGAGGCTTTCTTT. The chain is built from TRBV2 and TRBJ1-1; D not resolved. The length of the CDR3 is 15 residues. Germline assignment: CDR1 SNHLY and CDR2 FYNNEI. V gave up 7 bases and J gave up 11 bases, with 26 bases separating them.

V usage is TRBV27 and J usage is TRBJ2-1, with D possibly being TRBD2 (6 bases). V lost 3 bases, J lost 0 bases, and 18 bases lay in between. This CDR3 has 18 amino acids. Germline V lookup: CDR1 MNHEY, CDR2 SMNVEV (reference sequence). CDR3 DNA: TGTGCCAGCAGTTTCTACCCTTCGGGGGTTTTCTCCTACAATGAGCAGTTCTTC. Translation: CASSFYPSGVFSYNEQFF.

This clonotype was seen ten or more times. CDR3 bases: TGTGCCAGCTCCCGGGCAGGGACCCTCAACGAGCAGTACTTC. The encoded protein is CASSRAGTLNEQYF. V usage is TRBV18 and J usage is TRBJ2-7; D may match TRBD1 or TRBD2 (5 bases each). V shed 6 bases and J shed 5 bases, with 17 bases lying between them. This CDR3 region has 14 residues. Germline loops: CDR1 KGHSH, CDR2 LQKENI.

The rearrangement joins TRBV20-1 to TRBJ1-2; 8 nucleotides line up with TRBD1. The V gene's germline CDR1 is DFQATT and CDR2 SNEGSKA (reference sequence). J lost 4 bases, V lost 3 bases, and 7 bases had no gene match. CDR3 length equals 14 residues. DNA for the CDR3: TGCAGTGCTAGGAGGCAGGGGGCAGCCTATGGCTACACCTTC. Residues: CSARRQGAAYGYTF.